This T cell receptor beta chain stems from a study of CD4 and CD8 cells across lung adenocarcinoma regions. V lost 1 base, J lost 0 bases, and 13 bases lay in between. The CDR3 extends over 17 amino acids. Germline V lookup: CDR1 MNHEY, CDR2 SMNVEV (reference sequence). TCRdb independently ran MiXCR on the PCR reads; one entry per CDR3 protein. Of 9,200 or so distinct CDR3 sequences detected, roughly 50% appear once; the ten largest clones hold 45% to 55%. The patients had localized lung adenocarcinoma, a non-small cell subtype. This clonotype was counted at least ten times. The sequence was collected from a female donor with lung adenocarcinoma. The CD4 and CD8 labels of this study may be unreliable. Sequencing used CD8+ T cells from the margin of a lung tumor. The chain joins TRBV27 to TRBJ2-1; D not certain. This chain's CDR3 is CASSLYGPEVSYNEQFF. The CDR3 nucleotides are TGTGCCAGCAGTTTATACGGTCCTGAAGTCTCCTACAATGAGCAGTTCTTC.